These 31 T cell receptor beta chains came from one sample sequenced in a study of blood T cell repertoires in COVID-19. Only in-frame clones appear in the TCRdb table, and some are missing; sequencing was by immunoSEQ multiplex PCR. The table includes over 450,000 clones, 85% to 90% detected once. Sequencing was performed on peripheral blood. The receptors shown here come from a man aged 18 to 30 with COVID-19, enrolled during active disease.

This chain connects TRBV13 to TRBJ2-5; 12 bases match TRBD2. The trim removed 4 bases at V and 2 bases at J, leaving 8 bases unmatched. This CDR3 is 17 amino acids long. Germline V gene lookup returns CDR1 PRHDT and CDR2 FYEKMQ (reference sequence). The CDR3 loop reads CASSSVGLAGNQETQYF. The CDR3 DNA reads TGTGCCAGCAGCTCCGTAGGACTAGCGGGGAATCAAGAGACCCAGTACTTC.

J is TRBJ1-5 and V is TRBV15; 11 nucleotides line up with TRBD1. The germline V gene has CDR1 LNHNV and CDR2 YYDKDF (reference sequence). The CDR3 is 15 residues long. After removal of 0 bases from V and 7 bases from J, the junction contained 2 bases not matched to a gene. The CDR3 is CATSRDRTGGQPQHF. The CDR3 region has the DNA TGTGCCACCAGCAGAGATCGGACAGGGGGCCAGCCCCAGCATTTT.

The chain links TRBV5-1 to TRBJ2-2, with a tentative D call TRBD1 (6 bases). Germline V gene data show CDR1 as SGHRS and CDR2 as YFSETQ. The CDR3 runs 15 residues. V lost 3 bases, J lost 0 bases, and 9 bases lay in between. Here the CDR3 reads CASSSTGSNTGELFF. In DNA, the CDR3 is TGCGCCAGCAGCTCGACAGGATCGAACACCGGGGAGCTGTTTTTT.

The chain links TRBV9 to TRBJ2-2, with D possibly being TRBD1 (7 bases). Germline V gene lookup returns CDR1 SGDLS and CDR2 YYNGEE. The CDR3 loop spans 13 amino acids. Trimming pared 4 bases from V and 6 bases from J, leaving 10 bases between. CDR3 sequence reads: CASSSRGAGELFF. In DNA form, the CDR3 reads TGTGCCAGCAGCTCCAGGGGGGCCGGGGAGCTGTTTTTT.

V is TRBV10-1 and J is TRBJ2-7; perhaps TRBD2 as D (5 bases). Germline V gives CDR1 WNHNN, CDR2 SYGVQD (reference sequence). Trimming cost V 6 bases and J 6 bases, with 15 bases left between them. The CDR3 is 13 amino acids. The CDR3 loop reads CASSPPGSSEQYF. The CDR3, as DNA: TGCGCCAGCAGCCCCCCGGGAAGCTCCGAGCAGTACTTC.

This clone was picked up a small number of times. The chain recombines TRBV7-2 with TRBJ1-5; D not resolved. Germline CDR1 is SGHTA and CDR2 is FQGNSA. The V and J ends lost 1 base and 7 bases respectively, with 8 bases between them. The CDR3 contains 13 residues. CDR3 nucleotides: TGTGCCAGCAGCTTAGACGTGGGCCAGCCCCAGCATTTT. Translating gives CASSLDVGQPQHF. The whole variable domain, filled in from reference TRBV7-2 and TRBJ1-5, reads GAGVSQSPSNKVTEKGKDVELRCDPISGHTALYWYRQSLGQGLEFLIYFQGNSAPDKSGLPSDRFSAERTGGSVSTLTIQRTQQEDSAVYLCASSLDVGQPQHFGDGTRLSIL.

The chain recombines TRBV5-4 with TRBJ2-7, with TRBD1 matching over 8 bases. V lost 7 bases and J lost 4; bases outside the gene matches: 10. Germline CDR1 reads SGHNT; CDR2 reads YYREEE (reference sequence). The CDR3 is 14 residues long. DNA for the CDR3: TGTGCCAGCGGCCTACAGGGGGTCGCTTACGAGCAGTACTTC. Translated: CASGLQGVAYEQYF.

CDR3 residues: CSVEGVLTGNTIYF. As DNA, the CDR3 is TGCAGCGTTGAGGGCGTCTTGACTGGAAACACCATATATTTT. The chain recombines TRBV29-1 with TRBJ1-3; D is unclear. V was cut by 3 bases and J by 2 bases, with 11 bases left in between. From germline, CDR1 is SQVTM and CDR2 ANQGSEA. The CDR3 runs to 14 residues.

This clone has only a few counts. V gene TRBV16 combines with J gene TRBJ1-1; TRBD1 might be the D (5 bases). Germline CDR1 and CDR2: KGHSY and FQNENV. The CDR3 is 15 residues long. The ends were cut back, 0 bases at V and 4 bases at J, with 12 bases in the middle. CDR3 region: CASSQSRGGGTEAFF. CDR3 sequence (DNA): TGTGCCAGCAGCCAATCAAGGGGTGGCGGCACTGAAGCTTTCTTT. The full variable domain, rest sourced from reference TRBV16 and TRBJ1-1, is GEEVAQTPKHLVRGEGQKAKLYCAPIKGHSYVFWYQQVLKNEFKFLISFQNENVFDETGMPKERFSAKCLPNSPCSLEIQATKLEDSAVYFCASSQSRGGGTEAFFGQGTRLTVV.

V is TRBV5-1 and J is TRBJ2-5, with TRBD2 as a possible D gene (5 bases). V shed 2 bases and J shed 5 bases, with 13 bases lying between them. The V gene's germline CDR1 is SGHRS and CDR2 YFSETQ. The CDR3 sequence is 14 residues long. CDR3 DNA: TGCGCCAGCAGCTTCACTAGTTTATATGAGACCCAGTACTTC. Protein product: CASSFTSLYETQYF. Full variable domain (outside the CDR3, taken from reference TRBV5-1 and TRBJ2-5): KAGVTQTPRYLIKTRGQQVTLSCSPISGHRSVSWYQQTPGQGLQFLFEYFSETQRNKGNFPGRFSGRQFSNSRSEMNVSTLELGDSALYLCASSFTSLYETQYFGPGTRLLVL.

The chain uses TRBV3-1 (or the pseudogene TRBV3-2) and TRBJ2-3; 9 nucleotides agree with TRBD2. V gave up 5 bases and J gave up 4 bases; unmatched junction bases: 13. The CDR3 sequence is 17 residues long. Germline V gives CDR1 LGHDT, CDR2 YNNKEL (reference sequence). CDR3 loop: CASSGRGASGVADTQYF. The CDR3, as DNA: TGTGCCAGCAGCGGAAGAGGGGCTAGCGGGGTGGCAGATACGCAGTATTTT.

CDR3 nucleotide sequence: TGTGCCAGCGAGGGTCCGGGGGGTAATTCACCCCTCCACTTT. Translated: CASEGPGGNSPLHF. The J gene is TRBJ1-6, the V gene TRBV6-5; possible D gene TRBD1, 5 bases. The CDR3 spans 14 residues. Germline values: CDR1 MNHEY, CDR2 SVGAGI. V lost 8 bases to trimming and J lost 6 bases, with 14 bases between them.

The V and J genes are TRBV5-4 and TRBJ2-7; D unclear. Trimming cost V 2 bases and J 2 bases, with 11 bases left between them. The CDR3 contains 14 residues. The germline CDR1 and CDR2 sequences are SGHNT and YYREEE (reference sequence). For the CDR3, the DNA is TGTGCCAGCAGCTTAAATAACAGACCCTACGAGCAGTACTTC. Protein product: CASSLNNRPYEQYF.

CDR3 in amino acids: CASSYTGGKQETQYF. CDR3 DNA: TGTGCCAGCAGCTATACAGGGGGTAAACAAGAGACCCAGTACTTC. The chain is built from TRBV5-5 and TRBJ2-5, with 8 bases identical to TRBD1. The CDR3 covers 15 residues. Germline V gene data show CDR1 as SGHKS and CDR2 as YYEKEE (reference sequence). V shed 3 bases and J 2 bases; nucleotides not matched to a gene: 6.

This clone showed up just once. The chain employs TRBV10-2 and TRBJ2-7, with a weak D call TRBD1 (5 bases). Germline V gives CDR1 WSHSY, CDR2 SAAADI. The CDR3 runs to 13 residues. Trimming left V 6 bases short and J 0 bases short, with 9 bases between. CDR3 amino acids: CASRQTVSYEQYF. CDR3 sequence (DNA): TGCGCCAGCAGGCAGACAGTCTCCTACGAGCAGTACTTC.

The chain recombines TRBV28 with TRBJ1-5; 7 positions match TRBD1. J was trimmed by 1 base and V by 5 bases; bases with no gene match: 8. This CDR3 is 16 amino acids long. CDR1 is MDHEN, CDR2 SYDVKM, per germline. DNA for the CDR3: TGTGCCAGCAGTCTTACAGGGGTCGGAAGCAATCAGCCCCAGCATTTT. Its translation: CASSLTGVGSNQPQHF.

The chain joins TRBV6-5 to TRBJ2-7; D may be TRBD2 (5 bases). The CDR3 extends over 14 amino acids. V lost 8 bases, J lost 4 bases, and 18 bases lay in between. CDR1 MNHEY and CDR2 SVGAGI come from the germline V gene. The CDR3 is CASSIDGRRYEQYF. The CDR3 DNA is TGTGCCAGCTCAATAGATGGCCGGAGGTACGAGCAGTACTTC.

Note on this clone: The junction departs from germline at one end; a sequencing error may be responsible. The chain links TRBV6-5 to TRBJ2-2; 7 positions match TRBD1. Per the germline V gene, CDR1 is MNHEY and CDR2 is SVGAGI. This CDR3 is built from 14 residues. The chain's CDR3 is CASRDRSNTGELFF. CDR3 DNA sequence: TGCGCCAGCAGGGACAGATCGAACACCGGGGAGCTGTTTTTT.

Here the CDR3 DNA reads TGCGCCAGCAGCCGATGGACAGGGGGTGTCACCGGGGAGCTGTTTTTT. The encoded protein is CASSRWTGGVTGELFF. The chain recombines TRBV4-1 with TRBJ2-2; 10 nucleotides match TRBD1. Germline assignment: CDR1 MGHRA and CDR2 YSYEKL. V shed 4 bases and J 4 bases; nucleotides not matched to a gene: 6. This CDR3 spans 16 amino acids.

V usage is TRBV2 and J usage is TRBJ2-3; possible D gene TRBD1, 5 bases. Trimming left V 6 bases short and J 2 bases short, with 6 bases between. This CDR3 is 12 amino acids long. Germline loops: CDR1 SNHLY, CDR2 FYNNEI. The CDR3 sequence: CASRTDTDTQYF. For the CDR3, the DNA is TGTGCCAGCAGGACAGACACAGATACGCAGTATTTT.

The V gene is TRBV5-1, the J gene TRBJ2-1, with 7 bases that match TRBD1. Germline V lookup: CDR1 SGHRS, CDR2 YFSETQ. The junction had 12 bases not matched to a gene; V was cut back by 0 bases and J by 9 bases. CDR3 length equals 16 residues. In nucleotides, the CDR3 is TGCGCCAGCAGCTTGGAGAGGGGGCCGGTCGTTGGTGAGCAGTTCTTC. Translation: CASSLERGPVVGEQFF. The whole variable domain, filled in from reference TRBV5-1 and TRBJ2-1, reads KAGVTQTPRYLIKTRGQQVTLSCSPISGHRSVSWYQQTPGQGLQFLFEYFSETQRNKGNFPGRFSGRQFSNSRSEMNVSTLELGDSALYLCASSLERGPVVGEQFFGPGTRLTVL.

This clone is a singleton in its sample. The V gene is TRBV6-5, the J gene TRBJ2-5; possibly TRBD2 for D (6 bases). The germline V gene has CDR1 MNHEY and CDR2 SVGAGI. V dropped 7 bases and J dropped 4 bases, with 13 bases sitting between them. This CDR3 contains 13 residues. CDR3 loop: CASNPQGGETQYF. In DNA form, the CDR3 reads TGTGCCAGCAACCCGCAGGGAGGAGAGACCCAGTACTTC.

The CDR3 sequence is CASSAGLAVRGDTQYF. CDR3 bases: TGTGCCAGCAGCGCGGGACTAGCGGTTAGGGGAGATACGCAGTATTTT. The chain has TRBV9 and TRBJ2-3, with 11 bases aligning to TRBD2. The CDR3 loop spans 16 amino acids. Trimming took 3 bases from V and 5 from J; bases not matched to a gene: 8. Germline V gene data show CDR1 as SGDLS and CDR2 as YYNGEE. Supplemented by reference TRBV9 and TRBJ2-3, the full variable domain reads DSGVTQTPKHLITATGQRVTLRCSPRSGDLSVYWYQQSLDQGLQFLIQYYNGEERAKGNILERFSAQQFPDLHSELNLSSLELGDSALYFCASSAGLAVRGDTQYFGPGTRLTVL.

The V call is TRBV6-5, the J call TRBJ1-1; 8 bases agree with TRBD1. Germline CDR1 is MNHEY and CDR2 is SVGAGI. This CDR3 spans 13 amino acids. V trimming: 11 bases; J trimming: 1 base; junction bases outside the gene matches: 6. This CDR3 reads CAGQGAGNTEAFF. The CDR3 bases are TGTGCCGGGCAGGGGGCTGGGAACACTGAAGCTTTCTTT.

The chain is built from TRBV5-4 and TRBJ2-7; 8 nucleotides agree with TRBD2. The CDR3 is 14 amino acids. The J segment lost 5 bases and the V segment lost 3 bases, leaving 7 bases of the junction unmatched. Per germline, CDR1 SGHNT and CDR2 YYREEE (reference sequence). The DNA of the CDR3 is TGTGCCAGCAGCTCCGGGGGGGCCATGGACGAGCAGTACTTC. The encoded protein is CASSSGGAMDEQYF.

The V gene is TRBV6-2 or TRBV6-3, the J gene TRBJ2-3, with 8 bases that match TRBD2. CDR3 size: 14 residues. Germline lookup yields CDR1 MNHEY and CDR2 SVGEGT. V shed 4 bases, J shed 4 bases, and the junction held 4 bases outside the gene matches. The CDR3 DNA sequence: TGTGCCAGCAGTTCGCGGGGGGCAGCAGATACGCAGTATTTT. Its protein product is CASSSRGAADTQYF.

The rearrangement uses TRBV5-1 and TRBJ2-1, with a tentative D call TRBD1 (5 bases). CDR1 SGHRS and CDR2 YFSETQ come from the germline V gene. The CDR3 extends over 13 amino acids. The germline V and J ends were trimmed by 0 bases and 14 bases, with 15 bases remaining between them. In nucleotides, the CDR3 is TGCGCCAGCAGCTTGGATAGGGGCTCGCGTAAGTTCTTC. Its translation: CASSLDRGSRKFF.

This chain links TRBV14 with TRBJ1-2; weak D call: TRBD1 (6 bases). Trimming left V 4 bases short and J 4 bases short, with 13 bases between. The CDR3 contains 14 residues. Germline V gene data show CDR1 as SGHDN and CDR2 as FVKESK. Written as DNA, the CDR3 is TGTGCCAGCAGCCCAGACAGGCTGAGCTATGGCTACACCTTC. Translation: CASSPDRLSYGYTF.

V is TRBV5-6 and J is TRBJ2-3, with unresolved D. CDR3 size: 13 residues. The V gene's germline CDR1 is SGHDT and CDR2 YYEEEE. V was clipped by 0 bases and J by 3 bases, with 5 bases between them. The CDR3 DNA is TGTGCCAGCAGCTTGGACAGAACAGATACGCAGTATTTT. Protein: CASSLDRTDTQYF.

The chain carries TRBV27 and TRBJ1-6, with 9 bases matching TRBD1. Trimming at V came to 7 bases and at J to 8 bases, leaving 6 bases not matched to a gene. Looked up from germline, CDR1 is MNHEY and CDR2 is SMNVEV (reference sequence). The CDR3 length is 14 residues. This chain's CDR3 is CASMGGTGYSPLHF. As DNA, the CDR3 is TGTGCCAGCATGGGCGGGACAGGGTATTCACCCCTCCACTTT.

This chain uses TRBV3-1 (or the pseudogene TRBV3-2) with TRBJ2-1; 11 positions match TRBD2. The CDR3 spans 17 residues. The ends lost 0 bases at V and 8 bases at J; junction bases unmatched: 9. Germline V gives CDR1 LGHDT, CDR2 YNNKEL (reference sequence). The CDR3 nucleotides are TGTGCCAGCAGCCAAGAAGGTAGCGGGGGGGCTTTCGATGAGCAGTTCTTC. The encoded protein is CASSQEGSGGAFDEQFF.